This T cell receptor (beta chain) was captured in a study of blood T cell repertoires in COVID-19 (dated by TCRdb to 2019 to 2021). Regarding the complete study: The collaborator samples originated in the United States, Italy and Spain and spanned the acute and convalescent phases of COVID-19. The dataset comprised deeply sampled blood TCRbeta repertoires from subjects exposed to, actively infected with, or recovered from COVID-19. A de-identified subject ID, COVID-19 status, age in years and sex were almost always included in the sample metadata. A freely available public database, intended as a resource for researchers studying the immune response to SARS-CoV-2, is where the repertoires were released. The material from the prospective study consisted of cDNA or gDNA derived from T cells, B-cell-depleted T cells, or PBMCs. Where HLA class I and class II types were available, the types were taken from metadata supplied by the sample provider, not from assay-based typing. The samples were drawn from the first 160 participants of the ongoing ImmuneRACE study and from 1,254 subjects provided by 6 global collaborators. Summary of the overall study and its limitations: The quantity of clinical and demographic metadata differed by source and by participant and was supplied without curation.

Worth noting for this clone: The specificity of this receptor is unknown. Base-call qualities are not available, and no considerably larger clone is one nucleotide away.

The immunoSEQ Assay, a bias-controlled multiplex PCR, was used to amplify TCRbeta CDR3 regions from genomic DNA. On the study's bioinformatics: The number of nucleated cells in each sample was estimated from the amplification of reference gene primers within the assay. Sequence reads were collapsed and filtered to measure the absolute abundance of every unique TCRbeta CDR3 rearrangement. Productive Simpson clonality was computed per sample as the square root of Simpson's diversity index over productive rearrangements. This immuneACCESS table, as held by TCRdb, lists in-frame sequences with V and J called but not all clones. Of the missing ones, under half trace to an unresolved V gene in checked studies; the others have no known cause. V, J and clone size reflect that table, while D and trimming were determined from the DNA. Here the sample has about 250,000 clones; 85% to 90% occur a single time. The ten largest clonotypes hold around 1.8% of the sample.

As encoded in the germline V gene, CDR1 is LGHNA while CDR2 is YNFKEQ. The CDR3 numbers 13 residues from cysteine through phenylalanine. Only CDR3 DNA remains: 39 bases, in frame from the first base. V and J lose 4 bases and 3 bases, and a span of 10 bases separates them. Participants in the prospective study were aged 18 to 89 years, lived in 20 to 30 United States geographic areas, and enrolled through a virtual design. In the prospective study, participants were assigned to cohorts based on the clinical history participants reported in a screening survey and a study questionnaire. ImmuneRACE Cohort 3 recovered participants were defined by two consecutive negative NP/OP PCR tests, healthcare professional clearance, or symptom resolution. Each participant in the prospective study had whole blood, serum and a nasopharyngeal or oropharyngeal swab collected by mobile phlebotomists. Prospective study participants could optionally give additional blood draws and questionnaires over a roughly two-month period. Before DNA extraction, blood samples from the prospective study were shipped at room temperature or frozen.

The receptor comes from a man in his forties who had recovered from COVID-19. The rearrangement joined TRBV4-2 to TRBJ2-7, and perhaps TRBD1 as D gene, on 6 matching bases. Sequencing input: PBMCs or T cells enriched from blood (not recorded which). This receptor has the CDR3 CASSPRQDYEQYF. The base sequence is TGTGCCAGCAGCCCTCGACAGGACTACGAGCAGTACTTC.